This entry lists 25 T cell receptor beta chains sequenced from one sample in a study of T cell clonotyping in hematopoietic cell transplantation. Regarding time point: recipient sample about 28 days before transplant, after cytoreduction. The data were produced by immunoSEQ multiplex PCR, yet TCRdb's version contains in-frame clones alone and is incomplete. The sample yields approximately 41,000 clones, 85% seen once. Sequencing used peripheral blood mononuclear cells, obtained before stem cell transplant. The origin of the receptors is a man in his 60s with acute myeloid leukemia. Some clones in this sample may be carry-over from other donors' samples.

Here the CDR3 reads CASSSDLRHEQFF. As DNA, the CDR3 is TGTGCCAGCAGCTCGGACTTACGGCATGAGCAGTTCTTC. The chain is built from TRBV7-9 and TRBJ2-1; a possible D gene is TRBD2 (5 bases). CDR3 size: 13 residues. Germline CDR1 and CDR2: SEHNR and FQNEAQ (reference sequence). The germline V and J ends were trimmed by 4 bases and 8 bases, with 12 bases remaining between them.

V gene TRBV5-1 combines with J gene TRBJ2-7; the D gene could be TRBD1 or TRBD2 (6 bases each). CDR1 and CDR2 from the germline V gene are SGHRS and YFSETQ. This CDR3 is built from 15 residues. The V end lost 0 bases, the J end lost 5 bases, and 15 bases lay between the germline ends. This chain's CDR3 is CASSLVLGAGNEQYF. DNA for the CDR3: TGCGCCAGCAGCTTGGTTCTGGGGGCGGGAAACGAGCAGTACTTC.

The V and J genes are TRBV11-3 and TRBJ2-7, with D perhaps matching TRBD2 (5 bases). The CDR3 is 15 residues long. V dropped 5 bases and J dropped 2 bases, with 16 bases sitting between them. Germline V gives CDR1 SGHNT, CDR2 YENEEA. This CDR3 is CASSPFSSRAYEQYF. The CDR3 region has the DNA TGTGCCAGCAGCCCCTTCTCTAGCCGGGCCTACGAGCAGTACTTC.

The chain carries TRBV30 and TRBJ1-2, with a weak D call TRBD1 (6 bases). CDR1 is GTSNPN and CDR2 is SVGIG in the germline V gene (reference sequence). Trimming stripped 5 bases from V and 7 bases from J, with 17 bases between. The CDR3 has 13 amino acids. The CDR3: CAWSTQGGVGYTF. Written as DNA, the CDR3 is TGTGCCTGGTCAACACAGGGAGGTGTTGGCTACACCTTC.

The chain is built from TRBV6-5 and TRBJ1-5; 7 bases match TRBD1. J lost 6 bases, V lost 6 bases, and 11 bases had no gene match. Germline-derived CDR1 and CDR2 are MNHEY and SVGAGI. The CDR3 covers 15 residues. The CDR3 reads CASSSNRQGRQPQHF. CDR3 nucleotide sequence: TGTGCCAGCAGCTCCAACCGACAGGGTCGTCAGCCCCAGCATTTT.

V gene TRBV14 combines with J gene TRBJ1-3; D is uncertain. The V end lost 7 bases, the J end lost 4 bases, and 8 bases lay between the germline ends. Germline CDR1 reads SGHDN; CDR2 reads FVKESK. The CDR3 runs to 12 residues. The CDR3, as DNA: TGTGCCAGCACCTCCCAAGGAAACACCATATATTTT. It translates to CASTSQGNTIYF.

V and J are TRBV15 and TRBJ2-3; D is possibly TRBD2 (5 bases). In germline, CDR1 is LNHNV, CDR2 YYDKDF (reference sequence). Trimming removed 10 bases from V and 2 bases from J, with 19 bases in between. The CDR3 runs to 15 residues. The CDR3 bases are TGTGCCATCGCGCAAGGACTTCCACACACAGATACGCAGTATTTT. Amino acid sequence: CAIAQGLPHTDTQYF.

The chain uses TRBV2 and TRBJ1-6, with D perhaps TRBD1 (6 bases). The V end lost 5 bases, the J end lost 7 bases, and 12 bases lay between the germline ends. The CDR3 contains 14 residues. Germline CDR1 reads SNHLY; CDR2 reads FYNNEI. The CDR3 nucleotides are TGTGCCAGCAGTCCGGACAGCTCCAATTCACCCCTCCACTTT. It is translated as CASSPDSSNSPLHF.

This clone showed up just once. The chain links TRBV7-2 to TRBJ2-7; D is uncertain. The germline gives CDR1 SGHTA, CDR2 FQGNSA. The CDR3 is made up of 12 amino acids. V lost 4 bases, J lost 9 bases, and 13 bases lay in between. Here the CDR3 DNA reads TGTGCCAGCAGCTCCCTTATGGGCGGGCAGTACTTC. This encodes CASSSLMGGQYF.

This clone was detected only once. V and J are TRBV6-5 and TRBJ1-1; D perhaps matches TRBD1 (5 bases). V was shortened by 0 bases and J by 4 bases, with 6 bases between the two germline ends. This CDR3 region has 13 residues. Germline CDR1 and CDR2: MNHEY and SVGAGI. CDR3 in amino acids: CASSYSRGTEAFF. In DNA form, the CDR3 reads TGTGCCAGCAGTTACTCAAGGGGCACTGAAGCTTTCTTT.

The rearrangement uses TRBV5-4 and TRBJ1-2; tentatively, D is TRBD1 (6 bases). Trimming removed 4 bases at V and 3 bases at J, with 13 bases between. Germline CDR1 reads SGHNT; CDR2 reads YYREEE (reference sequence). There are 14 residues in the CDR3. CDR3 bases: TGTGCCAGCAGCAAAGAGGCAGGGGACTATGGCTACACCTTC. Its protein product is CASSKEAGDYGYTF.

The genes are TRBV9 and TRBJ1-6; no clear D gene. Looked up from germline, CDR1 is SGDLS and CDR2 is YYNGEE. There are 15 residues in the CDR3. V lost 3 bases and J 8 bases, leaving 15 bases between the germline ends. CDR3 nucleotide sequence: TGTGCCAGCAGCGAACGAGGTAGTCGTGATTCACCCCTCCACTTT. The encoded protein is CASSERGSRDSPLHF.

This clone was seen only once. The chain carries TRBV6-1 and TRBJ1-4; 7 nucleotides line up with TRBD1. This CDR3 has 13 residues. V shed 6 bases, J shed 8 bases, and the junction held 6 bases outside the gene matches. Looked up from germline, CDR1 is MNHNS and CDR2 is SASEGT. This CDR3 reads CASRDRVEEKLFF. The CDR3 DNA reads TGTGCCAGCAGAGACAGGGTAGAAGAAAAACTGTTTTTT.

The CDR3 DNA reads as TGTGCCAGCAGCTTATTCCAGGGAGCATCGGCTAATGAAAAACTGTTTTTT. It is translated as CASSLFQGASANEKLFF. This chain joins TRBV7-9 and TRBJ1-4; a weak D match, TRBD1 (5 bases). Germline CDR1 SEHNR, CDR2 FQNEAQ (reference sequence). V was cut by 2 bases and J by 3 bases, with 16 bases left in between. The length of the CDR3 is 17 residues.

The CDR3 nucleotides are TGTGCCAGCAGTCGACAGGGGTGGGGCACTGAAGCTTTCTTT. Residues: CASSRQGWGTEAFF. This sequence joins TRBV6-5 and TRBJ1-1, with 8 bases that match TRBD1. Germline trimming cut 5 bases from V and 4 bases from J; bases unmatched to any gene: 6. The CDR3 extends over 14 amino acids. Germline V gives CDR1 MNHEY, CDR2 SVGAGI.

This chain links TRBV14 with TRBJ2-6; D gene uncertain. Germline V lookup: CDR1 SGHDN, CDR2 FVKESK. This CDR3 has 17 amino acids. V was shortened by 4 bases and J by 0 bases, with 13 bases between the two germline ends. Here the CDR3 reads CASSPFGAISGANVLTF. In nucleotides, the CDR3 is TGTGCCAGCAGCCCATTCGGAGCTATCTCTGGGGCCAACGTCCTGACTTTC.

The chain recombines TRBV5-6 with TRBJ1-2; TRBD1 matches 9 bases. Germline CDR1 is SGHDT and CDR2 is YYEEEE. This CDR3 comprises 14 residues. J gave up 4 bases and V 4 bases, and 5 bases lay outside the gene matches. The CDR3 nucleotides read TGTGCCAGCAGCCCGACAGGGGGGGGCTATGGCTACACCTTC. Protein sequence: CASSPTGGGYGYTF.

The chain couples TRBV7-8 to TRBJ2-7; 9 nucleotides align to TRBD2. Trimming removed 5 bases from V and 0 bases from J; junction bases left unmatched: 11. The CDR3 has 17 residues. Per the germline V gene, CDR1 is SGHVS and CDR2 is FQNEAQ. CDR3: CASSTPRAGGSSYEQYF. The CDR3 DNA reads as TGTGCCAGCAGCACCCCCCGCGCGGGGGGGAGCTCCTACGAGCAGTACTTC. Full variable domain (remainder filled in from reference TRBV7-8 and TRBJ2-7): GAGVSQSPRYKVAKRGQDVALRCDPISGHVSLFWYQQALGQGPEFLTYFQNEAQLDKSGLPSDRFFAERPEGSVSTLKIQRTQQEDSAVYLCASSTPRAGGSSYEQYFGPGTRLTVT.

CDR3: CASGGQGAYEQYF. CDR3 nucleotides: TGTGCCAGCGGGGGACAGGGGGCATACGAGCAGTACTTC. The chain combines TRBV2 with TRBJ2-7, with TRBD1 matching 12 bases. Per the germline V gene, CDR1 is SNHLY and CDR2 is FYNNEI. V gave up 8 bases and J gave up 4 bases; unmatched junction bases: 3. This CDR3 comprises 13 residues.

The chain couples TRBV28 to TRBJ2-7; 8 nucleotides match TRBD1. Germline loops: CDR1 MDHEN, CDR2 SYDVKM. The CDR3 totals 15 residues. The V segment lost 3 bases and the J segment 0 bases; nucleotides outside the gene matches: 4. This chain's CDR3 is CASSFGTGLSYEQYF. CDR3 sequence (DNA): TGTGCCAGCAGTTTCGGGACAGGTCTCTCCTACGAGCAGTACTTC.

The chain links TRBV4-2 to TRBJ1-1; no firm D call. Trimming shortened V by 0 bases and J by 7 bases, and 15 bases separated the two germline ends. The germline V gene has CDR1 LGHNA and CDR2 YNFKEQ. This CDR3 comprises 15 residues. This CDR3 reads CASSQDRGSRGEAFF. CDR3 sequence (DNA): TGTGCCAGCAGCCAAGATCGAGGGAGTCGGGGTGAAGCTTTCTTT.

CDR3 nucleotides: TGTGCCATCAGTGACCCGACAGGGGAAAACTACGAGCAGTACTTC. This codes for CAISDPTGENYEQYF. The chain joins TRBV10-3 to TRBJ2-7, with 8 bases lining up with TRBD1. V lost 3 bases, J lost 3 bases, and 7 bases stayed unmatched. The length of the CDR3 is 15 residues. Germline assignment: CDR1 ENHRY and CDR2 SYGVKD.

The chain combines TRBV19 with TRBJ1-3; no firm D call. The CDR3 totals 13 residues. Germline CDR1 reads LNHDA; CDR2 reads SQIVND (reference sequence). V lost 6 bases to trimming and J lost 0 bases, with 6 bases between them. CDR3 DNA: TGTGCCAGTAGACGGCTCTCTGGAAACACCATATATTTT. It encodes CASRRLSGNTIYF.

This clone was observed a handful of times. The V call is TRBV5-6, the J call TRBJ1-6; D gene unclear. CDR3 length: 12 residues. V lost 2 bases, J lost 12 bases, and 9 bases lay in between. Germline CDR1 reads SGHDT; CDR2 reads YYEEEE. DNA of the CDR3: TGTGCCAGCAGCTTTAAGGAAGGACCCCTCCACTTT. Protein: CASSFKEGPLHF.

CDR3 loop: CASSLPWGSLYQPQHF. The CDR3 DNA reads as TGTGCCAGCAGTTTACCTTGGGGCAGCCTTTATCAGCCCCAGCATTTT. The chain joins TRBV28 to TRBJ1-5; TRBD1 is a possible D gene (5 bases). The CDR3 is 16 residues long. V was clipped by 2 bases and J by 5 bases, with 16 bases between them. Germline V CDR1 and CDR2: MDHEN, SYDVKM.